A single sample is the source of the 21 T cell receptor beta chains below, sequenced in a study of tumor-infiltrating lymphocytes in localized non-small cell lung cancer. Sequencing used immunoSEQ multiplex PCR; TCRdb keeps in-frame clones, though not all of them. The table records around 25,000 clones, around 78% of them present only once. Source material: lung tumor tissue. These receptor sequences come from a human donor with non-small cell lung cancer.

The genes are TRBV7-2 and TRBJ1-6; 11 bases are shared with TRBD1. With 6 bases clipped from V and 14 bases from J, the junction kept 9 bases outside the gene matches. Germline V gives CDR1 SGHTA, CDR2 FQGNSA. This CDR3 has 14 amino acids. CDR3 sequence (DNA): TGTGCCAGCAGTGGACAGGGGGCGACAGGGGCCCTCCACTTT. Amino acid sequence: CASSGQGATGALHF.

The sample holds a few counts of this clone. This sequence joins TRBV7-7 and TRBJ1-4; D is unclear. The V gene's germline CDR1 is SSHAT and CDR2 FNYEAQ (reference sequence). V shed 5 bases and J shed 5 bases, with 9 bases lying between them. The CDR3 spans 13 residues. CDR3 bases: TGTGCCAGCAGCCCGAGTCCCAATGAAAAACTGTTTTTT. This sequence encodes CASSPSPNEKLFF.

Written as DNA, the CDR3 is TGTGCCAGCAGCTTACGAGTCAGTACTCGACGGTCCTACAATGAGCAGTTCTTC. This codes for CASSLRVSTRRSYNEQFF. This chain uses TRBV11-3 with TRBJ2-1; no definite D call. This CDR3 is built from 18 residues. The V end was cut by 2 bases, the J end by 1 base, with 18 bases between. Germline V CDR1 and CDR2: SGHNT, YENEEA.

The V call is TRBV7-2, the J call TRBJ2-3, with no clear D. CDR1 and CDR2 from the germline V gene are SGHTA and FQGNSA. The CDR3 spans 13 residues. Deletions cut 3 bases from V and 14 bases from J, with 18 bases between. CDR3 residues: CASSLQKTGLWYF. The CDR3, as DNA: TGTGCCAGCAGCTTGCAGAAGACTGGTCTTTGGTATTTT.

The rearrangement uses TRBV6-6 and TRBJ1-2, with 10 bases fitting TRBD1. Germline CDR1 is MNHNY and CDR2 is SVGAGI (reference sequence). The CDR3 covers 14 residues. V gave up 5 bases and J gave up 6 bases; unmatched junction bases: 6. CDR3 in DNA: TGTGCCAGCAGTCATACGACAGGGGGCGATGGCTACACCTTC. Translation: CASSHTTGGDGYTF.

This chain links TRBV5-1 with TRBJ2-6, with D perhaps matching TRBD1 (6 bases). CDR3 length equals 13 residues. The ends were cut back, 6 bases at V and 2 bases at J, with 6 bases in the middle. Germline values: CDR1 SGHRS, CDR2 YFSETQ. The CDR3 nucleotides are TGCGCCAGCACAGGGGCTGGGGCCAACGTCCTGACTTTC. Protein sequence: CASTGAGANVLTF. Complete variable domain (other parts from reference TRBV5-1 and TRBJ2-6): KAGVTQTPRYLIKTRGQQVTLSCSPISGHRSVSWYQQTPGQGLQFLFEYFSETQRNKGNFPGRFSGRQFSNSRSEMNVSTLELGDSALYLCASTGAGANVLTFGAGSRLTVL.

CDR3 bases: TGTGCCAGCAGGTGGGACGGCCCATCACCCCTCCACTTT. This encodes CASRWDGPSPLHF. The rearrangement uses TRBV7-2 and TRBJ1-6; D is perhaps TRBD1 (5 bases). CDR3 length: 13 amino acids. Germline CDR1 SGHTA, CDR2 FQGNSA. V shed 6 bases and J shed 10 bases, with 13 bases lying between them.

V gene TRBV6-4 combines with J gene TRBJ2-1, with TRBD1 as a possible D gene (5 bases). This CDR3 is 13 amino acids long. Germline assignment: CDR1 MRHNA and CDR2 SNTAGT. Trimming took 3 bases from V and 5 from J, leaving 8 bases between them. CDR3 DNA: TGTGCCAGCAGTGAAGGGGAAAACAATGAGCAGTTCTTC. Translation gives CASSEGENNEQFF.

CDR3 region: CASSLATENYGYTF. The CDR3 bases are TGTGCCAGCTCACTCGCGACCGAGAACTATGGCTACACCTTC. V usage is TRBV18 and J usage is TRBJ1-2; D not certain. The ends were cut back, 4 bases at V and 2 bases at J, with 11 bases in the middle. The CDR3 is 14 amino acids. Germline-derived CDR1 and CDR2 are KGHSH and LQKENI.

This clone was counted between two and nine times. The chain links TRBV5-1 to TRBJ1-1; D unclear. Trimming took off 0 bases at V and 1 base at J, with 7 bases between the two ends. The CDR3 is 14 amino acids. Germline V gene data show CDR1 as SGHRS and CDR2 as YFSETQ. DNA of the CDR3: TGCGCCAGCAGCTTGGCCGACAAGAACACTGAAGCTTTCTTT. It yields the protein CASSLADKNTEAFF.

The rearrangement links TRBV5-4 to TRBJ2-7; 8 bases fit TRBD1. CDR3 length equals 15 residues. Unmatched junction bases numbered 10, after V lost 2 bases and J lost 6 bases. Per germline, CDR1 SGHNT and CDR2 YYREEE (reference sequence). In DNA, the CDR3 is TGTGCCAGCAGCTTAGACGGGACAGGAGATCTCGAGCAGTACTTC. It codes for CASSLDGTGDLEQYF.

The rearrangement links TRBV6-5 to TRBJ1-6; TRBD1 agrees at 11 bases. This CDR3 is built from 15 residues. Germline trimming cut 6 bases from V and 5 bases from J; bases unmatched to any gene: 3. Germline V lookup: CDR1 MNHEY, CDR2 SVGAGI. Here the CDR3 reads CASRRDRGDNSPLHF. The CDR3 DNA reads as TGTGCCAGCAGGAGGGACAGGGGGGATAATTCACCCCTCCACTTT.

The chain carries TRBV25-1 and TRBJ1-5; D call uncertain. Trimming pared 1 base from V and 6 bases from J, leaving 10 bases between. Germline V gene lookup returns CDR1 MGHDK and CDR2 SYGVNS. This CDR3 has 14 residues. The CDR3 protein is CASSESSGGQPQHF. CDR3 in DNA: TGTGCCAGCAGTGAATCATCAGGCGGTCAGCCCCAGCATTTT.

The rearrangement uses TRBV4-1 and TRBJ1-2, with D hard to call. V was trimmed by 3 bases and J by 6 bases, leaving 14 bases between them. The CDR3 runs to 14 residues. The V gene's germline CDR1 is MGHRA and CDR2 YSYEKL. The CDR3 sequence is CASSHPLPLNGYTF. Here the CDR3 DNA reads TGCGCCAGCAGCCATCCGCTTCCCCTGAATGGCTACACCTTC.

The rearrangement links TRBV19 to TRBJ1-3; D not resolved. Trimming left V 5 bases short and J 0 bases short, with 11 bases between. The CDR3 is 15 amino acids. Germline loops: CDR1 LNHDA, CDR2 SQIVND (reference sequence). CDR3 protein: CASSESGGSGNTIYF. The CDR3 coding sequence is TGTGCCAGTAGTGAGTCGGGCGGCTCTGGAAACACCATATATTTT.

The V gene is TRBV19, the J gene TRBJ1-6, with D possibly matching TRBD1 (5 bases). This CDR3 comprises 15 residues. Germline V gene data show CDR1 as LNHDA and CDR2 as SQIVND (reference sequence). The V end lost 5 bases, the J end lost 10 bases, and 18 bases lay between the germline ends. CDR3 sequence (DNA): TGTGCCAGTAGTGAAGGAGTTGGGGCTCGATCACCCCTCCACTTT. It encodes CASSEGVGARSPLHF. Looking up the rest from reference TRBV19 and TRBJ1-6 gives the full variable domain: DGGITQSPKYLFRKEGQNVTLSCEQNLNHDAMYWYRQDPGQGLRLIYYSQIVNDFQKGDIAEGYSVSREKKESFPLTVTSAQKNPTAFYLCASSEGVGARSPLHFGNGTRLTVT.

CDR3 coding DNA: TGCGCCAGCAGCTTGTCCTCCAGCTCTGGGGCCAACGTCCTGACTTTC. This gives the protein CASSLSSSSGANVLTF. This rearrangement joins TRBV5-1 to TRBJ2-6, with D unresolved. The CDR3 covers 16 residues. Germline V gene sequence: CDR1 SGHRS, CDR2 YFSETQ. The germline V and J ends were trimmed by 1 base and 0 bases, with 8 bases remaining between them.

The V gene is TRBV7-2, the J gene TRBJ2-5, with a possible D match to TRBD1 (5 bases). Germline CDR1 and CDR2: SGHTA and FQGNSA. The CDR3 sequence is 15 residues long. V was shortened by 0 bases and J by 5 bases, with 13 bases between the two germline ends. The CDR3 coding sequence is TGTGCCAGCAGCTTAGCGCGGCAGGGCGGTGAGACCCAGTACTTC. Residues: CASSLARQGGETQYF.

The chain joins TRBV5-1 to TRBJ1-4, with D perhaps TRBD1 (5 bases). CDR3 size: 15 residues. The V end was cut by 4 bases, the J end by 6 bases, with 16 bases between. CDR1 and CDR2 (germline): SGHRS, YFSETQ. CDR3 amino acids: CASSPGTGYHEKLFF. The CDR3 region has the DNA TGCGCCAGCAGCCCCGGGACGGGTTACCATGAAAAACTGTTTTTT.

This chain connects TRBV5-5 to TRBJ2-7; D is perhaps TRBD1 (5 bases). Germline V CDR1 and CDR2: SGHKS, YYEKEE (reference sequence). V was cut by 8 bases and J by 5 bases, with 17 bases left in between. This CDR3 contains 13 residues. The CDR3 is CASNKGFRNEQYF. In nucleotides, the CDR3 is TGTGCCAGTAACAAGGGGTTTAGGAACGAGCAGTACTTC.

The rearrangement uses TRBV14 and TRBJ2-3, with D possibly being TRBD1 (5 bases). Trimming took off 4 bases at V and 9 bases at J, with 23 bases between the two ends. In germline, CDR1 is SGHDN, CDR2 FVKESK. This CDR3 contains 16 residues. For the CDR3, the DNA is TGTGCCAGCAGCCTAGACGGGCGACCCCAGTCAGGGACGCAGTATTTT. Protein: CASSLDGRPQSGTQYF.